This T cell receptor (beta chain) was retrieved from a study of blood T cell repertoires in COVID-19. Study-wide background: T cells, B-cell-depleted T cells, or PBMCs provided the cDNA or gDNA that served as material.

There are 16 residues in the CDR3. The germline V gene has CDR1 SGHTA and CDR2 FQGTGA. V was trimmed by 3 bases and J by 4 bases, leaving 13 bases between them. The protocol was immunoSEQ multiplex PCR, while the TCRdb copy is restricted to in-frame clones and leaves out a portion. Of 27,000 or so clones in the sample, roughly 89% were seen once. This TCR came from a man in his 70s with active COVID-19. The sample was peripheral blood. V usage is TRBV7-3 and J usage is TRBJ2-6; a possible D gene is TRBD1 (6 bases). The CDR3 region is CASSFQGTTGANVLTF. The DNA of the CDR3 is TGTGCCAGCAGCTTTCAGGGGACAACCGGGGCCAACGTCCTGACTTTC. Drawing the rest from reference TRBV7-3 and TRBJ2-6, the complete variable domain is GAGVSQTPSNKVTEKGKYVELRCDPISGHTALYWYRQSLGQGPEFLIYFQGTGAADDSGLPNDRFFAVRPEGSVSTLKIQRTERGDSAVYLCASSFQGTTGANVLTFGAGSRLTVL.